A selection of T cell receptor beta chains follows, all from one sample in a study of Graves' ophthalmopathy and Graves' hyperthyroidism. TCRdb passed the multiplex PCR reads through MiXCR, listing each CDR3 protein once. The repertoire holds more than 40,000 distinct CDR3 sequences, with 50% to 65% as singletons. Material: peripheral blood. The receptors originated from an adult man with Graves' ophthalmopathy. Each CDR3 is given with its conserved first and last residue.

j_call v_call cdr3_aa
TRBJ1-2 TRBV5-1 CASSLAGGVYGYTF
TRBJ2-7 TRBV28 CASSLGFSYEQYF
TRBJ2-3 TRBV15 CATSGRLAGGPSRDTQYF
TRBJ2-7 TRBV7-9 CASSLFDKSSYEQYF
TRBJ2-1 TRBV10-2 CASSVGLAGGPLYNEQFF
TRBJ2-2 TRBV11-2 CASSLAPNTGELFF
TRBJ2-2 TRBV10-1 CASSVDSIKGELFF
TRBJ2-2 TRBV12-3/TRBV12-4 CASSLVIAGYAGELFF
TRBJ1-3 TRBV4-2 CASSQDLEKNTIYF
TRBJ2-3 TRBV7-9 CASSLSGRIEDTQYF
TRBJ2-5 TRBV5-1 CASSLSGTSQETQYF
TRBJ1-1 TRBV28 CASSLEQAVNTEAFF
TRBJ2-3 TRBV12-3/TRBV12-4 CASRTGTGGTDTQYF
TRBJ1-5 TRBV29-1 CSFRTGRGSNQPQHF
TRBJ1-6 TRBV19 CASSSGLGQESSPLHF
TRBJ2-1 TRBV7-2 CASSLELSGASSYNEQFF
TRBJ2-4 TRBV9 CASSGSGTGLDIQYF
TRBJ1-6 TRBV14 CASSQVSGANSPLHF
TRBJ1-4 TRBV6-1 CASSAFMGGQGLSEKLFF
TRBJ1-4 TRBV7-3 CASSLRRWGGEKLFF
TRBJ1-5 TRBV10-1 CASSPDRERNQPQHF
TRBJ2-3 TRBV7-2 CASSPDRGTDTQYF
TRBJ2-3 TRBV6-5 CASSLRTSGRRTDTQYF
TRBJ2-7 TRBV6-6 CACSYVTSGHCEQYF
TRBJ2-1 TRBV9 CASSGGLAGTKGEQFF
TRBJ1-4 TRBV20-1 CSASELTNEKLFF
TRBJ1-2 TRBV3-1 CASSQVGQGVVYGYTF
TRBJ1-4 TRBV11-2 CASTRNWGDRGSRVEKLFF
TRBJ1-3 TRBV29-1 CSLELENTIYF
TRBJ1-1 TRBV5-4 CASSPADRGTEAFF
TRBJ2-2 TRBV11-2 CASSAYRGPTGTGELFF
TRBJ2-5 TRBV20-1 CSASPTSGRPGETQYF
TRBJ1-3 TRBV29-1 CSVEDRGKTIYF